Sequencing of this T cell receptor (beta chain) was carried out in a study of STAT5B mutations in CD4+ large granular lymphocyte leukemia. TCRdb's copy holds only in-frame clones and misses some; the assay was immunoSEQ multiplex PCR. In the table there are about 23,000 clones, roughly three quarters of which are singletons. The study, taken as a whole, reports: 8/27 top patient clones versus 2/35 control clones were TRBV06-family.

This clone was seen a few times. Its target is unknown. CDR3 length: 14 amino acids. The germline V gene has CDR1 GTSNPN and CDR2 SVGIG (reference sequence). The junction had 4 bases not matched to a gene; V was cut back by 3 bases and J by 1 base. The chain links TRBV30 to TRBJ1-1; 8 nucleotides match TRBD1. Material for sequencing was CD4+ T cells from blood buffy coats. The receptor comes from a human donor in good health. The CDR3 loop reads CAWSTGTGNTEAFF. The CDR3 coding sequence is TGTGCCTGGAGCACCGGGACAGGGAACACTGAAGCTTTCTTT.